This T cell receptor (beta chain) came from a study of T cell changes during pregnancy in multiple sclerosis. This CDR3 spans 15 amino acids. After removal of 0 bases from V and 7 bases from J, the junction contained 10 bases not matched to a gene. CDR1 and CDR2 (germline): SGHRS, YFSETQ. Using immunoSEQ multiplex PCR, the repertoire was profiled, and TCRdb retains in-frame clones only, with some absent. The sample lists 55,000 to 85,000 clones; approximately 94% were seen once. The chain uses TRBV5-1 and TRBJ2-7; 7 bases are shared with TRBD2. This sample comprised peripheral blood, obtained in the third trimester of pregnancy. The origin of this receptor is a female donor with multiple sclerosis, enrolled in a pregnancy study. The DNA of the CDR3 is TGCGCCAGCAGCTTGGCCCTTGGCGGGAGTTGGGAGCAGTACTTC. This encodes CASSLALGGSWEQYF.